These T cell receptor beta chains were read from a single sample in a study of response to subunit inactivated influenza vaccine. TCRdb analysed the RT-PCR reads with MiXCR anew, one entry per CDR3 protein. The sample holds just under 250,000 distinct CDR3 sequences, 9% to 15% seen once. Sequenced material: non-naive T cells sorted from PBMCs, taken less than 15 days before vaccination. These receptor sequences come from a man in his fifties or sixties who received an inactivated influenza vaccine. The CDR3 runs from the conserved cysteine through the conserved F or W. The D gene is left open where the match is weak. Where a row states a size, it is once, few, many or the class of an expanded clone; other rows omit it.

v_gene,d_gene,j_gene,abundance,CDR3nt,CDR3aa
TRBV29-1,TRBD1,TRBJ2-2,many,TGCAGCGTCGGGACAGTGAACACCGGGGAGCTGTTTTTT,CSVGTVNTGELFF
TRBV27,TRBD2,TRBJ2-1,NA,TGTGCCAGCCGTAAAACTAGCGGAATTTACAATGAGCAGTTCTTC,CASRKTSGIYNEQFF
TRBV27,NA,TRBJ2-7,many,TGTGCCAGCAGTTTATCCAGGGGCTACGAGCAGTACTTC,CASSLSRGYEQYF
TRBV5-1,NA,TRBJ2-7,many,TGCGCCAGCACCCCGGGCATGCCGGCCCACGAGCAGTACTTC,CASTPGMPAHEQYF
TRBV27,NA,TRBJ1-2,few,TGTGCCAGCAGTTTAGTTGGGGTAGACTCGCCCTATGGCTACACCTTC,CASSLVGVDSPYGYTF
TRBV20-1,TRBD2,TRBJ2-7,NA,TGCAGTGCTTCCCAAGCGGGAGGGCAAAACGAGCAGTACTTC,CSASQAGGQNEQYF
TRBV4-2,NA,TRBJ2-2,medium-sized,TGTGCCAGCAGCCAAGCCTATAGGACCGGGGAGCTGTTTTTT,CASSQAYRTGELFF
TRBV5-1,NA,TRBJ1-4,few,TGCGCCAGCAGCTTGAGCGCAACTAATGAAAAACTGTTTTTT,CASSLSATNEKLFF
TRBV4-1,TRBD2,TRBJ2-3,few,TGCGCCAGCAGCCAAGGAACGACTAGCGGAAACACAGATACGCAGTATTTT,CASSQGTTSGNTDTQYF
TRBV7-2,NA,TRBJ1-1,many,TGTGCCAGCAGCTTAGATGGGTCATGGGGGCGAGCTTTCTTT,CASSLDGSWGRAFF
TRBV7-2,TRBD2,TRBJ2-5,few,TGTGCCAGCAGCTTTAGGACTAGCGGGGGGGCACAAGAGACCCAGTACTTC,CASSFRTSGGAQETQYF
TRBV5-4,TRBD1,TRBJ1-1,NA,TGTGCCAGCAGCGCTTCCCAGGGGGTCCCAAGTCGGGCTTTCTTT,CASSASQGVPSRAFF
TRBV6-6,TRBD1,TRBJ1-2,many,TGTGCCAGCACGTTTGACAGGGGAGGCTACACCTTC,CASTFDRGGYTF
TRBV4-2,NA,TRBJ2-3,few,TGTGCCAGCAGCCCCTCGGCCCGGAGCCTACTAAACACAGATACGCAGTATTTT,CASSPSARSLLNTDTQYF
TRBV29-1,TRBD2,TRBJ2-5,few,TGCAGCGTCCCCCGGGGGGGGGCCGGGGAGACCCAGTACTTC,CSVPRGGAGETQYF
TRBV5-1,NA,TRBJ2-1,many,TGCGCCAGCAGCTTGGCCACAGGGAACAATGAGCAGTTCTTC,CASSLATGNNEQFF
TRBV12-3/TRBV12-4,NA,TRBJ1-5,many,TGTGCCAGCAGTTTAGTAGGGACCAAAAATCAGCCCCAGCATTTT,CASSLVGTKNQPQHF
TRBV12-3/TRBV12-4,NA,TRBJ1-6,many,TGTGCCAGCAGTTTAATGGAGGGGGATTCACCCCTCCACTTT,CASSLMEGDSPLHF
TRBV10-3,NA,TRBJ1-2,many,TGTGCCATCGCCGTGGCAAATAACTATGGCTACACCTTC,CAIAVANNYGYTF
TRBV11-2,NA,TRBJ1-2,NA,TGTGCCAGCAGCTTAGTAAACAGCTATGGCTACACCTTC,CASSLVNSYGYTF
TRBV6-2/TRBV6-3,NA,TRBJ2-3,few,TGTGCCAGCAGTTACTCATTGCAGCGGACCAGCACAGATACGCAGTATTTT,CASSYSLQRTSTDTQYF
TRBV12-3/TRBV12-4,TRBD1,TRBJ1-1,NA,TGTGCCAGCAGTGGGGGATTAGGACAGGATGGAGCTTTCTTT,CASSGGLGQDGAFF
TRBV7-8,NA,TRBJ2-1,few,TGTGCCAGCAGCTTCCTCCGGGAAGTGACCACCTCCTACAATGAGCAGTTCTTC,CASSFLREVTTSYNEQFF
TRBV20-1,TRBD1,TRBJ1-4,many,TGCAGTGCTAGACGACAGGGGTCGGAAAAACTGTTTTTT,CSARRQGSEKLFF
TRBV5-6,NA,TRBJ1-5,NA,TGTGCCAGCAGCCATGGATTACAGGGCAATCAGCCCCAGCATTTT,CASSHGLQGNQPQHF
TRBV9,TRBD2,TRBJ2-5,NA,TGTGCCAGCAGCGCTATGGGGACTAGCGGGGAGACCCAGTACTTC,CASSAMGTSGETQYF
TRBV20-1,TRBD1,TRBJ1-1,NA,TGCAGTGCCCGGGACAGGGGGCTCTCGAACACTGAAGCTTTCTTT,CSARDRGLSNTEAFF
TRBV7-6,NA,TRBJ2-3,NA,TGTGCCAGCAGCCGTATGAGTATTAGCACAGATACGCAGTATTTT,CASSRMSISTDTQYF
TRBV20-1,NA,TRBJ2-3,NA,TGCAGTGCTTTGGCTAGCTGGGGCGCAGATACGCAGTATTTT,CSALASWGADTQYF
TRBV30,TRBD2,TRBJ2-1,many,TGTGCCTGGAGGCCTAGCGGGAGGTATGAGCAGTTCTTC,CAWRPSGRYEQFF
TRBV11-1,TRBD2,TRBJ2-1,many,TGTGCCAGCAGCTTACCCCCAAGACTAGCGGGAGGGAAAAATGAGCAGTTCTTC,CASSLPPRLAGGKNEQFF
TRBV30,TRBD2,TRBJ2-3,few,TGTGCCTGGAATACCGGACTAGCGGGGGGTACAGATACGCAGTATTTT,CAWNTGLAGGTDTQYF
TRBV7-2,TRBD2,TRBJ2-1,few,TGTGCCAGCAGCTTATGGAGCGGGGGGGGTAATGAGCAGTTCTTC,CASSLWSGGGNEQFF
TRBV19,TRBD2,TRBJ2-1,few,TGTGCCAGTAGTGGCAAGCGGGGGGCCCACAATGAGCAGTTCTTC,CASSGKRGAHNEQFF
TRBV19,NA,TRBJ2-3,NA,TGTGCCAGTAGCCCCGGGCGCGTGGATACGCAGTATTTT,CASSPGRVDTQYF
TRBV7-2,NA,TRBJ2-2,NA,TGTGCCAGCAGCTTAGTCATGGGGAGAGACACCGGGGAGCTGTTTTTT,CASSLVMGRDTGELFF
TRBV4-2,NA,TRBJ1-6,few,TGTGCCAGCAGCCAAGATCGTGATTCACCCCTCCACTTT,CASSQDRDSPLHF
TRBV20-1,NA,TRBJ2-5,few,TGCAGTGCTAAGGGGTTTGTGTCTGAAGAGACCCAGTACTTC,CSAKGFVSEETQYF
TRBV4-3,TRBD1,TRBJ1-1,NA,TGCGCCAGCGCTCGGGGACAGATGAACACTGAAGCTTTCTTT,CASARGQMNTEAFF
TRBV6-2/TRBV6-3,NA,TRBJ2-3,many,TGTGCCAGCAGTTACTCGCAGACTAGTTACGATACGCAGTATTTT,CASSYSQTSYDTQYF
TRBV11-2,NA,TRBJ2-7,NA,TGTGCCAGCAGCAGCTCTTTGGCTTACGAGCAGTACTTC,CASSSSLAYEQYF
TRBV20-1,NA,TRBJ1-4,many,TGCAGTGCTGGGGGGGCCACTAATGAAAAACTGTTTTTT,CSAGGATNEKLFF
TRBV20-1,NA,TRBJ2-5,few,TGCAGTGCTAGAGATTTTAGAACACCACAAGAGACCCAGTACTTC,CSARDFRTPQETQYF